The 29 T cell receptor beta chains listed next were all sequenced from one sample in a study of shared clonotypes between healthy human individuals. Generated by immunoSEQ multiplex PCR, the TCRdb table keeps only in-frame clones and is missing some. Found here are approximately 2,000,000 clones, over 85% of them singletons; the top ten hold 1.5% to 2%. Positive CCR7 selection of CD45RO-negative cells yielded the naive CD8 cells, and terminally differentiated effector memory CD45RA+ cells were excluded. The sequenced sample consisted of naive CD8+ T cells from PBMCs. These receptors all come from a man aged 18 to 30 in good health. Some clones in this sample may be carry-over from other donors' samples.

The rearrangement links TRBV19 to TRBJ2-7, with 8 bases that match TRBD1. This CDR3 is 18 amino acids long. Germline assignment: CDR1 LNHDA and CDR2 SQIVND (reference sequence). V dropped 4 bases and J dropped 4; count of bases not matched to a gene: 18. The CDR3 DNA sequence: TGTGCCAGTAGTACCTACACTACGGACAGGGACCCCTTTTACGAGCAGTACTTC. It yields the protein CASSTYTTDRDPFYEQYF.

CDR3 nucleotides: TGTGCCAGCCATCCGGCCAGGGGAACCTATGGCTACACCTTC. Translated, it gives CASHPARGTYGYTF. This chain links TRBV28 with TRBJ1-2, with a weak D call TRBD1 (6 bases). CDR1 and CDR2 from the germline V gene are MDHEN and SYDVKM. CDR3 length equals 14 residues. With 8 bases removed from V and 4 bases from J, the gap between germline ends came to 17 bases.

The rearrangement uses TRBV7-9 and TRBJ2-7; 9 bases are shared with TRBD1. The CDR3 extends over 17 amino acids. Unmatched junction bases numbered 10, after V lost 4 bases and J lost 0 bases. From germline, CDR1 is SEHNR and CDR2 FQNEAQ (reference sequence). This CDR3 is CASSSTDRDRASYEQYF. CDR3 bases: TGTGCCAGCAGCTCCACAGACCGGGACAGGGCCTCCTACGAGCAGTACTTC.

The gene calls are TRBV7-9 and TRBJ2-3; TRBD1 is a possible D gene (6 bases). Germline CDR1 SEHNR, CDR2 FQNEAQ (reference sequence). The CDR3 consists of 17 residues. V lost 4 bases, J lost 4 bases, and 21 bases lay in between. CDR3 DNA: TGTGCCAGCAGCTCCACCCCGGGACATCTAGTCCCAGATACGCAGTATTTT. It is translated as CASSSTPGHLVPDTQYF. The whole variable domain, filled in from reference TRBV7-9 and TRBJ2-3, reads DTGVSQNPRHKITKRGQNVTFRCDPISEHNRLYWYRQTLGQGPEFLTYFQNEAQLEKSRLLSDRFSAERPKGSFSTLEIQRTEQGDSAMYLCASSSTPGHLVPDTQYFGPGTRLTVL.

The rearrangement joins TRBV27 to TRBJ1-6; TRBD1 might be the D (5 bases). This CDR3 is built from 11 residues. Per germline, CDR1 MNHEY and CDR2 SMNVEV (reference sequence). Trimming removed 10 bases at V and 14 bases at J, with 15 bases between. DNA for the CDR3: TGTGCCACCCTTAGCGGGGGAGCCCTCCACTTT. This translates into CATLSGGALHF.

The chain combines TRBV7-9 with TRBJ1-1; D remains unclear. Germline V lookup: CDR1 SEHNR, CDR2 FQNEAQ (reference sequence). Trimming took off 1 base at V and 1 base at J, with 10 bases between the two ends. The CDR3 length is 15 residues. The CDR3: CASSLVREGNTEAFF. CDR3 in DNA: TGTGCCAGCAGCTTAGTAAGGGAAGGGAACACTGAAGCTTTCTTT.

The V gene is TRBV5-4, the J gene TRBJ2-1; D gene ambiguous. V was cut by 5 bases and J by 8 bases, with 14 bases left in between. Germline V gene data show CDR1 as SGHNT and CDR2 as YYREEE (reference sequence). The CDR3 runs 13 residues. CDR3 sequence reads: CASSFGPEDEQFF. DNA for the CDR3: TGTGCCAGCAGTTTCGGTCCCGAGGATGAGCAGTTCTTC.

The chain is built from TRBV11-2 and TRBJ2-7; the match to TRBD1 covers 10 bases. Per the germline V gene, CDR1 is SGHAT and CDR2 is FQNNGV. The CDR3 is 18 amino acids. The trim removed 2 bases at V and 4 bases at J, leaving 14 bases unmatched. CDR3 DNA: TGTGCCAGCAGCTTAAGGAAGGGACAGGGGCCCTTACTGTACGAGCAGTACTTC. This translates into CASSLRKGQGPLLYEQYF.

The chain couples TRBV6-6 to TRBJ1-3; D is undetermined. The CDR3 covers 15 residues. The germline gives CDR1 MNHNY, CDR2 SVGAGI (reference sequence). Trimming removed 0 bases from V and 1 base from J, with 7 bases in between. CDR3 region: CASSYSAGSGNTIYF. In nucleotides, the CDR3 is TGTGCCAGCAGTTACTCGGCCGGTTCTGGAAACACCATATATTTT.

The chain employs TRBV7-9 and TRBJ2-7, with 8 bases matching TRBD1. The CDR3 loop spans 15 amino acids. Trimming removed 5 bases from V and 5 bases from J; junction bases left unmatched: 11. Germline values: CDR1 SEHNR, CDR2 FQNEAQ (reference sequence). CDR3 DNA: TGTGCCAGCAGCCTAACTCCCCGGACAGGGAACGAGCAGTACTTC. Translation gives CASSLTPRTGNEQYF.

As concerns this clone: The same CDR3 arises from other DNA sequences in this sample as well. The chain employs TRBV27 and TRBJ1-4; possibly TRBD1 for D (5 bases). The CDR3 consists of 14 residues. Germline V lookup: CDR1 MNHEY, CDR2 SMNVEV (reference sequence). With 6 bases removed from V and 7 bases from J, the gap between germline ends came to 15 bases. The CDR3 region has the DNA TGTGCCAGCAGCCTAACGGGGGGAGGTGAAAAACTGTTTTTT. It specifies CASSLTGGGEKLFF. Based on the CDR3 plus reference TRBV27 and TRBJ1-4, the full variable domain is EAQVTQNPRYLITVTGKKLTVTCSQNMNHEYMSWYRQDPGLGLRQIYYSMNVEVTDKGDVPEGYKVSRKEKRNFPLILESPSPNQTSLYFCASSLTGGGEKLFFGSGTQLSVL.

CDR3 nucleotide sequence: TGTGCCAGCAGTTACGGACAGGGGCTCTATGGCTACACCTTC. As protein: CASSYGQGLYGYTF. The rearrangement links TRBV6-5 to TRBJ1-2; 9 nucleotides match TRBD1. V trimming: 2 bases; J trimming: 4 bases; junction bases outside the gene matches: 2. The CDR3 contains 14 residues. Per the germline V gene, CDR1 is MNHEY and CDR2 is SVGAGI.

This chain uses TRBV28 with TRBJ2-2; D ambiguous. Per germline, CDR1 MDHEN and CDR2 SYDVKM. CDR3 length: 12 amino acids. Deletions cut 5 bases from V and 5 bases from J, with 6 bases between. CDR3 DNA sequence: TGTGCCAGCAGTCCCGTGACCGGGGAGCTGTTTTTT. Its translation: CASSPVTGELFF.

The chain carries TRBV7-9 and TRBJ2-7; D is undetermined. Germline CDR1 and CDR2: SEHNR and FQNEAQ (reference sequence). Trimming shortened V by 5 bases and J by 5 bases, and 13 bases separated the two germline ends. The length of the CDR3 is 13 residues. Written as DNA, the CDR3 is TGTGCCAGCAGCGCACAGTCCTGGGACGAGCAGTACTTC. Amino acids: CASSAQSWDEQYF.

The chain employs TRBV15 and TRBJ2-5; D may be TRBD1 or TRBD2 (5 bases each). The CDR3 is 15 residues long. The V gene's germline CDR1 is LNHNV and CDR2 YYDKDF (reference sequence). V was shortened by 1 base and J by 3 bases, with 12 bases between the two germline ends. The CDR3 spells CATSRGGAGKETQYF. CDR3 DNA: TGTGCCACCAGCAGAGGAGGGGCAGGTAAAGAGACCCAGTACTTC.

This CDR3 reads CASSQGLAATDTQYF. Written as DNA, the CDR3 is TGTGCCAGCAGCCAAGGACTAGCGGCCACAGATACGCAGTATTTT. This rearrangement joins TRBV11-2 to TRBJ2-3, with TRBD2 matching 10 bases. The V gene end was trimmed by 5 bases and the J gene end by 2 bases; junction bases not matched to a gene: 4. In germline, CDR1 is SGHAT, CDR2 FQNNGV. The CDR3 runs to 15 residues.

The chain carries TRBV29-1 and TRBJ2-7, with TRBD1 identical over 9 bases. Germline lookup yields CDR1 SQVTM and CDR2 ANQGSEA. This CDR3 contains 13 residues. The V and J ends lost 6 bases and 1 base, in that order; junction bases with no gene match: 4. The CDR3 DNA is TGCAGCGTGGGGACAGGGCAATCCTACGAGCAGTACTTC. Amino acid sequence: CSVGTGQSYEQYF.

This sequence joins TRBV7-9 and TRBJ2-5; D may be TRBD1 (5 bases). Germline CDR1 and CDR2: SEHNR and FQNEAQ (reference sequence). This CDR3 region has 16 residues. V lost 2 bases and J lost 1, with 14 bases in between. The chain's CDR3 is CASSLPDSSLQETQYF. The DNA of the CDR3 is TGTGCCAGCAGCTTACCCGACAGCTCCCTCCAAGAGACCCAGTACTTC.

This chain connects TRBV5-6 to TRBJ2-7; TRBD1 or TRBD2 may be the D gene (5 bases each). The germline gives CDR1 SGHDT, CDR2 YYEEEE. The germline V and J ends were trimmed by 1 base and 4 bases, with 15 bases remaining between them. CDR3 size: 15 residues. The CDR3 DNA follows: TGTGCCAGCAGCTTGCTGGGGGAGTCGGAGTACGAGCAGTACTTC. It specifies CASSLLGESEYEQYF.

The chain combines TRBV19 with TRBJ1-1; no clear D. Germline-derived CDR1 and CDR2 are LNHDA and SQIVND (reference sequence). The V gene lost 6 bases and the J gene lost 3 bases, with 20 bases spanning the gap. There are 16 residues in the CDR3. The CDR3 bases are TGTGCCAGTAGCATATCCCCTAACGGGGTGGACACTGAAGCTTTCTTT. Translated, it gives CASSISPNGVDTEAFF.

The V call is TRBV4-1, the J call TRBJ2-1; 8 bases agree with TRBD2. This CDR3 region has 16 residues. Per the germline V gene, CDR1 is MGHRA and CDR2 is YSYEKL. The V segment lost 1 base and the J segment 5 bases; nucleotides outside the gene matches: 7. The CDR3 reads CASSQGGGRRDNEQFF. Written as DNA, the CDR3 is TGCGCCAGCAGCCAAGGCGGGGGGCGGAGAGACAATGAGCAGTTCTTC.

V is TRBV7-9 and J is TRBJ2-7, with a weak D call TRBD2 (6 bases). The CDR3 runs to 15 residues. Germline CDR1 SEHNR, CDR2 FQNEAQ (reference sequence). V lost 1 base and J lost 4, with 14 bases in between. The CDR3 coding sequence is TGTGCCAGCAGCTTAGGGGGGGAGACTACTTACGAGCAGTACTTC. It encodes CASSLGGETTYEQYF.

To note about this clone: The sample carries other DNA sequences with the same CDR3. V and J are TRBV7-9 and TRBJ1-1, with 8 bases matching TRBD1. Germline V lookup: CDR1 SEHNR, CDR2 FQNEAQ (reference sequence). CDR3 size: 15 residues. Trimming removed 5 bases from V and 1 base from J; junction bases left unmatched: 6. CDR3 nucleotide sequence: TGTGCCAGCAGCGCTCCCGGGACAGGGAACACTGAAGCTTTCTTT. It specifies CASSAPGTGNTEAFF. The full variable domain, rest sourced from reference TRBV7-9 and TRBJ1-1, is DTGVSQNPRHKITKRGQNVTFRCDPISEHNRLYWYRQTLGQGPEFLTYFQNEAQLEKSRLLSDRFSAERPKGSFSTLEIQRTEQGDSAMYLCASSAPGTGNTEAFFGQGTRLTVV.

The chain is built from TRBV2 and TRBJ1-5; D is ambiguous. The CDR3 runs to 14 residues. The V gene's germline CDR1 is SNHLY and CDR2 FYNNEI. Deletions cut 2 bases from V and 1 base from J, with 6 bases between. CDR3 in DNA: TGTGCCAGCAGTGAATCGGGGAGCAATCAGCCCCAGCATTTT. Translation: CASSESGSNQPQHF. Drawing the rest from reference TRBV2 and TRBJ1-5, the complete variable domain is EPEVTQTPSHQVTQMGQEVILRCVPISNHLYFYWYRQILGQKVEFLVSFYNNEISEKSEIFDDQFSVERPDGSNFTLKIRSTKLEDSAMYFCASSESGSNQPQHFGDGTRLSIL.

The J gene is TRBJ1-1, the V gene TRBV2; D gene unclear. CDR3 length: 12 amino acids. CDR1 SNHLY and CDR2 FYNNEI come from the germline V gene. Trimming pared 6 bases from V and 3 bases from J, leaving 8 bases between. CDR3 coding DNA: TGTGCCAGCAGCGCCAGCTACACTGAAGCTTTCTTT. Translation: CASSASYTEAFF.

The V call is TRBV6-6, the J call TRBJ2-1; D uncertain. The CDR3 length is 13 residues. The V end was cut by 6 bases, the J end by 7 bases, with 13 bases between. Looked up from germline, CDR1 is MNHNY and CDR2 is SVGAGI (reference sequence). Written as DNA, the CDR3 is TGTGCCAGCAGCCCTAGACTCCCGAATGAGCAGTTCTTC. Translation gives CASSPRLPNEQFF.

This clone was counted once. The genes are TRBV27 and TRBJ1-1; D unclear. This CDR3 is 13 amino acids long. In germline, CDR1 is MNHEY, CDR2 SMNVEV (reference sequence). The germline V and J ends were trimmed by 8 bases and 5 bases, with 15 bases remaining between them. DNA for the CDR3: TGTGCCAGCGGTTGGGTAGGTGGGACTGAAGCTTTCTTT. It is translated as CASGWVGGTEAFF.

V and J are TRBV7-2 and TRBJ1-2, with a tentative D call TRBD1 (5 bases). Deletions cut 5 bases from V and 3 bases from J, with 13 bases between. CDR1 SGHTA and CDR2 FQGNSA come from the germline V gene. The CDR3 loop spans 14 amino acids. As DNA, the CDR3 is TGTGCCAGCAGCGCCCGGGACGGATACTATGGCTACACCTTC. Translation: CASSARDGYYGYTF.

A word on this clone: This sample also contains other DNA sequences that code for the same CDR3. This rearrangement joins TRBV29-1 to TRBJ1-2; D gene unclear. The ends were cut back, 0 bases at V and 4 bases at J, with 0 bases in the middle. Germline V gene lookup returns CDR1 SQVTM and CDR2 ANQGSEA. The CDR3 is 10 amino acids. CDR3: CSVEDYGYTF. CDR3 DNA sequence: TGCAGCGTTGAAGACTATGGCTACACCTTC.